Included here is one TCR beta chain sequence, with context. Its specificity is unknown. These data come from a study of cytomegalovirus exposure and HLA in healthy donors. Study as a whole: Of all 400 or so donors who were genotyped, 81% belonged to the Caucasian-associated ancestry cluster.

Study-wide results and caveats: The dataset shows that most TCR sequences were rare, while some public TCRs occurred in many donors.

This CDR3 has 14 residues. In germline, CDR1 is MNHNS, CDR2 SASEGT. Trimming cost V 4 bases and J 3 bases; bases outside gene matches: 2. Amplification used 60 Vbeta primers and 13 Jbeta primers. Some clones are missing from TCRdb's copy, which holds only in-frame ones; the method was immunoSEQ multiplex PCR. The table lists 100,000 to 150,000 clones, with around 2.7% in the top ten. The genes are TRBV6-1 and TRBJ2-1, with 8 bases lining up with TRBD2. Sequencing was performed on PBMCs. This TCR came from a man aged 30 to 45 in good health and CMV-seronegative. The CDR3 DNA reads as TGTGCCAGCAGTGCGGCGGGAGGCTACAATGAGCAGTTCTTC. It translates to CASSAAGGYNEQFF.